This T cell receptor beta chain derives from a study of identical twins. Regarding the study as a whole: Abundant beta clonotypes from cord blood bore fewer insertions; memory repertoires lacked this pattern. Modeled out-of-frame TCR alpha sharing in monozygotic twins fell below observed levels.

Details on this clonotype: Its antigen is still unknown.

The CDR3 covers 13 residues. Germline CDR1 is SGHRS and CDR2 is YFSETQ. V gave up 4 bases and J gave up 8 bases; unmatched junction bases: 6. A universal primer site arose from template switching, and cDNA bore unique molecular identifiers. Via MiXCR, TCRdb re-called the 5' RACE reads, giving one row per CDR3 protein. The repertoire holds under 1 million distinct CDR3 sequences, with around an eighth as singletons. These data were also filed under a second study, of yellow fever vaccine responses in identical twins.

J is TRBJ2-1 and V is TRBV5-1; 7 nucleotides align to TRBD2. The receptor was isolated from a woman aged 18-35 years in good health. The sequenced sample consisted of PBMCs. The DNA of the CDR3 is TGCGCCAGCAGCCTAGGACTAGAGGATGAGCAGTTCTTC. Translated, it gives CASSLGLEDEQFF.